This T cell receptor beta chain was retrieved from a study of cytomegalovirus exposure and HLA in healthy donors. Germline values: CDR1 KGHSY, CDR2 FQNENV. After removal of 0 bases from V and 1 base from J, the junction contained 14 bases not matched to a gene. This CDR3 comprises 20 residues. Among the roughly 120 subjects of the validation cohort, separate from the roughly 700-subject first cohort, were the donors. In regard to this clone: Its specificity is not known.

General study results and limits: In the roughly 120 validation repertoires, a later analysis found that first-cohort TCR clusters tended to co-occur.

Here immunoSEQ multiplex PCR was the method, and the copy in TCRdb shows in-frame clones only, minus some. The sample shows under 200,000 clones, around 92% of them seen only once. This clonotype was obtained from a man aged 18 to 35 in good health and CMV-seropositive. The sequenced sample was PBMCs. The chain recombines TRBV16 with TRBJ2-3, with TRBD2 matching 9 bases. Here the CDR3 reads CASSQSATERIAGGTDTQYF. CDR3 nucleotide sequence: TGTGCCAGCAGCCAATCGGCGACGGAACGAATAGCGGGAGGCACAGATACGCAGTATTTT.